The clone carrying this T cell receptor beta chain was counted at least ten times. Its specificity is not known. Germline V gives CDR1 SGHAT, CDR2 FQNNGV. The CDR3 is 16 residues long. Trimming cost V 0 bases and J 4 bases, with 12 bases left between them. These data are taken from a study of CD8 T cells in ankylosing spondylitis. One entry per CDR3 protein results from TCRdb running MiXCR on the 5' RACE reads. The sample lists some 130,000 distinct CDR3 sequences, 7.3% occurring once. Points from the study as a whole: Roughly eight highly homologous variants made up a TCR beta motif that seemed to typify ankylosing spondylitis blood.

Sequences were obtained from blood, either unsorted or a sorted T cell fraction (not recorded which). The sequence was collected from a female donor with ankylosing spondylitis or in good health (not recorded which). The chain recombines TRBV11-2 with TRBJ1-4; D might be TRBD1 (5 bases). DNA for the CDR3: TGTGCCAGCAGCTTAGATCCGGGGCAGCGTAATGAAAAACTGTTTTTT. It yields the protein CASSLDPGQRNEKLFF.